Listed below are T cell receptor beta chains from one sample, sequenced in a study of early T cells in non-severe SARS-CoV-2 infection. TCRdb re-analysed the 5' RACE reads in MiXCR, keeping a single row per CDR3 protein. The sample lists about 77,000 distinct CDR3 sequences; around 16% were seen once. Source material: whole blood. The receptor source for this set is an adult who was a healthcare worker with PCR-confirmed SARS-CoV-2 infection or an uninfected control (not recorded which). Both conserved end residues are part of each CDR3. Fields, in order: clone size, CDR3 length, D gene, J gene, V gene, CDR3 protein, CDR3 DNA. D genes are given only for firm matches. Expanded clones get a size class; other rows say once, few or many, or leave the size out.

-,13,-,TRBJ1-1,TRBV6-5,CATLTEKNTEAFF,TGTGCCACCCTGACAGAGAAGAACACTGAAGCTTTCTTT
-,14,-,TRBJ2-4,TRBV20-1,CSGVGQISKNIQYF,TGCAGTGGTGTGGGACAAATATCCAAAAACATTCAGTACTTC
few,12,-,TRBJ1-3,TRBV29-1,CSVGTFGNTIYF,TGCAGCGTCGGGACATTTGGAAACACCATATATTTT
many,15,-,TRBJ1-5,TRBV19,CASRLDRALNQPQHF,TGTGCCAGTCGCTTAGACAGAGCCCTCAATCAGCCCCAGCATTTT
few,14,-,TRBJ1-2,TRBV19,CASTLGRANYGYTF,TGTGCCAGTACCCTGGGACGGGCTAACTATGGCTACACCTTC
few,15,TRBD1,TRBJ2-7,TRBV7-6,CASSTRTGESYEQYF,TGTGCCAGCAGCACGAGGACAGGGGAGTCCTACGAGCAGTACTTC
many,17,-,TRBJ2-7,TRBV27,CASSLTPPLGGAYEQYF,TGTGCCAGCAGTTTAACTCCCCCCTTAGGGGGGGCCTACGAGCAGTACTTC
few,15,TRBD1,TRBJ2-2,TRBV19,CASNPTGTRTGELFF,TGTGCCAGTAACCCGACAGGGACCAGGACCGGGGAGCTGTTTTTT
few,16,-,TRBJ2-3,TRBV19,CASSIDRQGGRDTQYF,TGTGCCAGTAGTATAGATCGGCAGGGAGGCAGAGATACGCAGTATTTT
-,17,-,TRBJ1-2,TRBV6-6,CASSRQEYDYNFYGYTF,TGTGCCAGCAGTCGCCAGGAATACGACTATAACTTCTATGGCTACACCTTC
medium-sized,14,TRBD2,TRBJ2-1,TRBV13,CASSSRLASYEQFF,TGTGCCAGCAGCTCCAGACTAGCTTCGTATGAGCAGTTCTTC
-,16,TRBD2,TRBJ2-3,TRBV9,CASSLTGTSGPDTQYF,TGTGCCAGCAGCCTGACCGGGACTAGCGGGCCAGATACGCAGTATTTT
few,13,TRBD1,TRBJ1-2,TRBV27,CASSATGVHGYTF,TGTGCCAGCAGTGCTACAGGGGTCCATGGCTACACCTTC
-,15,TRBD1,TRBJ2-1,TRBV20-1,CSARDLRQGQYEQFF,TGCAGTGCTAGAGATCTGAGACAGGGTCAGTATGAGCAGTTCTTC
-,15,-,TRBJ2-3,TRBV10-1,CASSEGSVLLDTQYF,TGCGCCAGCAGTGAGGGGAGCGTCCTCTTGGATACGCAGTATTTT
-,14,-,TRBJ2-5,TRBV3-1,CASSQGRGRETQYF,TGTGCCAGCAGCCAAGGGAGAGGAAGGGAGACCCAGTACTTC
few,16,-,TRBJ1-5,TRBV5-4,CASSLDGTTKNQPQHF,TGTGCCAGCAGCTTGGACGGGACAACAAAAAATCAGCCCCAGCATTTT
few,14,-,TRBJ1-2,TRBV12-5,CASGFQGSSYGYTF,TGTGCTAGTGGTTTTCAGGGGAGTAGCTATGGCTACACCTTC
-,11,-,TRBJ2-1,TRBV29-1,CSVEDPGEQFF,TGCAGCGTTGAAGATCCTGGTGAGCAGTTCTTC
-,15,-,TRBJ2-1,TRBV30,CAWSYVGGTYNEQFF,TGTGCCTGGAGTTATGTGGGAGGAACCTACAATGAGCAGTTCTTC
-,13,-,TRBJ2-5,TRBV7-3,CASSLTPGETQYF,TGTGCCAGCAGCTTAACGCCTGGAGAGACCCAGTACTTC
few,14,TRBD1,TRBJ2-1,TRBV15,CATSSSDRDHEQFF,TGTGCCACCAGCAGTTCGGACAGGGACCATGAGCAGTTCTTC
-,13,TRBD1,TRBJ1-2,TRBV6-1,CASSLTGAPGYTF,TGTGCCAGCAGTCTGACAGGGGCCCCCGGCTACACCTTC
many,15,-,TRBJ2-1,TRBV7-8,CASSLRPLGVNEQFF,TGTGCCAGCAGCCTACGCCCTCTTGGGGTCAATGAGCAGTTCTTC
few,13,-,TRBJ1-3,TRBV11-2,CASSRPPGNTIYF,TGTGCCAGCAGCCGTCCCCCTGGAAACACCATATATTTT
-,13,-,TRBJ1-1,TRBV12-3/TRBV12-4,CASRLGEIVEAFF,TGTGCCAGCAGATTGGGGGAAATAGTTGAAGCTTTCTTT
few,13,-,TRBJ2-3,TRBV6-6,CASRHRGTDTQYF,TGTGCCAGCAGACACCGCGGCACAGATACGCAGTATTTT
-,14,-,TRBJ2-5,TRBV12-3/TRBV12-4,CASSLVRQTETQYF,TGTGCCAGCAGTTTGGTTAGACAGACAGAGACCCAGTACTTC
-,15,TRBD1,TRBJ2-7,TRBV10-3,CAISDSTGRSYEQYF,TGTGCCATCAGTGACTCGACAGGGAGATCCTACGAGCAGTACTTC
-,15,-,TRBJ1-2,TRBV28,CASSLLAPAGYGYTF,TGTGCCAGCAGTTTATTGGCCCCCGCGGGCTATGGCTACACCTTC
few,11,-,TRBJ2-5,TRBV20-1,CSARPQETQYF,TGCAGTGCTAGGCCCCAAGAGACCCAGTACTTC
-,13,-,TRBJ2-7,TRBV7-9,CASKVSQAYEQYF,TGTGCCAGCAAGGTCAGCCAGGCCTACGAGCAGTACTTC
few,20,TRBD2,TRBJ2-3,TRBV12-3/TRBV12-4,CASSSRVVSLAGGLSGVRYF,TGTGCCAGCAGTTCCCGGGTGGTCAGTCTAGCGGGAGGCCTGAGTGGGGTTCGTTATTTT
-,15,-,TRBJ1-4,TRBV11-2,CASSSTGGANEKLFF,TGTGCCAGCAGCTCCACGGGAGGGGCTAATGAAAAACTGTTTTTT
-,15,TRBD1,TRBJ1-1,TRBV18,CASSSYPTGETEAFF,TGTGCCAGCTCATCCTACCCGACAGGGGAGACTGAAGCTTTCTTT
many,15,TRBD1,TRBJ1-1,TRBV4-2,CASSQLRGQDTEAFF,TGTGCCAGCAGCCAACTTAGGGGGCAGGACACTGAAGCTTTCTTT
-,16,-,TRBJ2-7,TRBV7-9,CASSPVGTGAPGEQYF,TGTGCCAGCAGCCCCGTGGGGACCGGGGCCCCCGGCGAGCAGTACTTC
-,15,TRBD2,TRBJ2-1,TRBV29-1,CSVEGMVAGDNEQFF,TGCAGCGTTGAAGGGATGGTAGCGGGAGACAATGAGCAGTTCTTC
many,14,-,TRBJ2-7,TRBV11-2,CASSLVIPTYEQYF,TGTGCCAGCAGCTTAGTGATCCCTACCTACGAGCAGTACTTC
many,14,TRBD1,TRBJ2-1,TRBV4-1,CASSQGQGLNEQFF,TGCGCCAGCAGCCAGGGACAGGGTCTGAATGAGCAGTTCTTC
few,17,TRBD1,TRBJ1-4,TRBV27,CASSLYYPQGDNEKLFF,TGTGCCAGCAGTTTATATTACCCCCAGGGGGATAATGAAAAACTGTTTTTT
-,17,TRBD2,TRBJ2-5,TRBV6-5,CASTPPGLAGGTETQYF,TGTGCCAGCACCCCCCCCGGGCTAGCGGGAGGAACGGAGACCCAGTACTTC
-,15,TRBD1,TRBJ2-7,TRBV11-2,CASSSVRDRLHEQYF,TGTGCCAGCAGCTCGGTCCGGGACAGGCTCCACGAGCAGTACTTC
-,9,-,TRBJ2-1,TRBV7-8,CASSILGNF,TGTGCCAGCAGCATCCTTGGGAACTTC
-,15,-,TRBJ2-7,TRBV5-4,CASSLKVSGPYEQYF,TGTGCCAGCAGCTTGAAGGTTAGCGGCCCCTACGAGCAGTACTTC
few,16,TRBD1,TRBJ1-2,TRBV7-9,CASSLGQAGGNYGYTF,TGTGCCAGCAGCTTAGGTCAGGCAGGGGGCAATTATGGCTACACCTTC
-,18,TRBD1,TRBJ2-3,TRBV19,CASSTAKNYRGTGDTQYF,TGTGCCAGTAGTACAGCCAAAAATTACAGGGGTACTGGAGATACGCAGTATTTT
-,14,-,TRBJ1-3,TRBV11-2,CASSLIGKGNTIYF,TGTGCCAGCAGCTTAATAGGAAAAGGAAACACCATATATTTT
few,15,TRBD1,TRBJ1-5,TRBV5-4,CASSPWPTGNQPQHF,TGTGCCAGCAGCCCCTGGCCGACAGGGAACCAGCCCCAGCATTTT
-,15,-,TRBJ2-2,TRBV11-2,CASSLAVRPTGELFF,TGTGCCAGCAGCTTAGCCGTTAGGCCAACCGGGGAGCTGTTTTTT
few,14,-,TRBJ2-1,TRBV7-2,CASSRAGVYNEQFF,TGTGCCAGCAGTAGGGCAGGGGTTTACAATGAGCAGTTCTTC
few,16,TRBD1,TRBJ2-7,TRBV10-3,CAISDPGQGSSYEQYF,TGTGCCATCAGTGACCCCGGACAGGGCAGCTCCTACGAGCAGTACTTC
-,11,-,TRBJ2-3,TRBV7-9,CASNGVDTQYF,TGTGCCAGCAACGGGGTTGATACGCAGTATTTT
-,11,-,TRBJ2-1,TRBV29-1,CSGRSYNEQFF,TGCAGTGGCCGCTCCTACAATGAGCAGTTCTTC
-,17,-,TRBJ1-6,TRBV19,CASSPRASRGANSPLHF,TGTGCCAGTAGTCCCAGAGCCTCCAGGGGCGCCAATTCACCCCTCCACTTT
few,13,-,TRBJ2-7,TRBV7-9,CASSPGFPREQYF,TGTGCCAGCAGTCCAGGATTCCCCCGCGAGCAGTACTTC
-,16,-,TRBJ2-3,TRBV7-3,CASSLIGHPGADTQYF,TGTGCCAGCAGCTTAATCGGACACCCGGGGGCAGATACGCAGTATTTT
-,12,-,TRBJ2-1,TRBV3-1,CASSRTTNEQFF,TGTGCCAGCAGCCGAACCACAAATGAGCAGTTCTTC
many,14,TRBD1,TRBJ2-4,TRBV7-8,CASSSGTGGNIQYF,TGTGCCAGCAGCTCAGGGACAGGGGGAAACATTCAGTACTTC